These 13 T cell receptor beta chains originate from one sample sequenced in a study of blood T cell repertoires in COVID-19. The method was immunoSEQ multiplex PCR; TCRdb's version includes in-frame clones alone and lacks a portion of them. The table includes about 300,000 clones, over 75% detected once. The sequenced sample consisted of PBMCs or T cells enriched from blood (not recorded which). The receptors derive from a woman aged 18-29 years who had recovered from COVID-19.

The chain couples TRBV12-5 to TRBJ2-7; weak D call: TRBD1 (6 bases). This CDR3 has 14 residues. V dropped 4 bases and J dropped 3 bases, with 13 bases sitting between them. CDR1 is LGHNT, CDR2 FRNRAP, per germline. CDR3 amino acids: CASGSETGFYEQYF. The CDR3 region has the DNA TGTGCTAGTGGTTCCGAGACAGGATTCTACGAGCAGTACTTC.

This rearrangement joins TRBV5-1 to TRBJ1-1; 10 bases match TRBD1. Per germline, CDR1 SGHRS and CDR2 YFSETQ. J lost 4 bases, V lost 0 bases, and 6 bases had no gene match. This CDR3 contains 16 residues. In nucleotides, the CDR3 is TGCGCCAGCAGCTTGGCGACAGGGGGCGGGAGCACTGAAGCTTTCTTT. As protein: CASSLATGGGSTEAFF.

The rearrangement joins TRBV7-3 to TRBJ1-4, with TRBD1 as a possible D gene (5 bases). CDR3 size: 15 residues. Trimming pared 1 base from V and 5 bases from J, leaving 11 bases between. CDR1 and CDR2 (germline): SGHTA, FQGTGA. The CDR3: CASSLIRQQNEKLFF. CDR3 DNA: TGTGCCAGCAGCTTAATTCGACAGCAAAATGAAAAACTGTTTTTT.

The chain has TRBV12-3 or TRBV12-4 and TRBJ1-1, with 7 bases lining up with TRBD1. CDR3 length: 13 amino acids. J lost 10 bases, V lost 2 bases, and 7 bases had no gene match. The CDR3 sequence: CASSLNDRDVAFF. The CDR3 region has the DNA TGTGCCAGCAGTTTAAATGACAGGGATGTAGCTTTCTTT.

The CDR3 region is CASSLLGAQHF. CDR3 coding DNA: TGTGCCAGCAGCTTGCTAGGGGCCCAGCATTTT. J is TRBJ1-5 and V is TRBV7-9; D is perhaps TRBD1 (5 bases). V was pared by 3 bases and J by 11 bases, with 8 bases between. Germline V gives CDR1 SEHNR, CDR2 FQNEAQ (reference sequence). The CDR3 covers 11 residues.

V gene TRBV4-2 combines with J gene TRBJ2-3; no clear D gene. The germline V gene has CDR1 LGHNA and CDR2 YNFKEQ. CDR3 length: 13 residues. Trimming took 4 bases from V and 6 from J, leaving 11 bases between them. Here the CDR3 DNA reads TGTGCCAGCAGCCCCCACTTGGTGGATACGCAGTATTTT. Protein: CASSPHLVDTQYF.

On this clone itself: A junction end diverges from the germline sequence, so it may reflect a read error. The chain employs TRBV4-1 and TRBJ1-5; D is perhaps TRBD1 (6 bases). The length of the CDR3 is 12 residues. Germline loops: CDR1 MGHRA, CDR2 YSYEKL. The chain's CDR3 is CASSHLQGPKHF. The CDR3 region has the DNA TGCGCCAGCAGCCATCTTCAGGGGCCCAAGCATTTT.

The rearrangement joins TRBV5-1 to TRBJ2-1; 9 positions agree with TRBD2. V lost 3 bases, J lost 0 bases, and 4 bases stayed unmatched. Germline V lookup: CDR1 SGHRS, CDR2 YFSETQ. This CDR3 contains 16 residues. CDR3 loop: CASSYSGGSSYNEQFF. The CDR3 DNA is TGCGCCAGCAGCTATAGCGGGGGAAGCTCCTACAATGAGCAGTTCTTC. The full variable domain, its missing parts supplied by reference TRBV5-1 and TRBJ2-1, is KAGVTQTPRYLIKTRGQQVTLSCSPISGHRSVSWYQQTPGQGLQFLFEYFSETQRNKGNFPGRFSGRQFSNSRSEMNVSTLELGDSALYLCASSYSGGSSYNEQFFGPGTRLTVL.

The CDR3 region is CASSEGPEAFF. CDR3 sequence (DNA): TGTGCCAGCAGTGAAGGGCCTGAAGCTTTCTTT. This chain links TRBV6-1 with TRBJ1-1; no firm D call. CDR1 and CDR2 (germline): MNHNS, SASEGT. V shed 1 base and J shed 6 bases, with 3 bases lying between them. The CDR3 consists of 11 residues.

This clone appeared once. V is TRBV28 and J is TRBJ2-2; 11 bases align to TRBD1. V lost 5 bases and J lost 3; bases outside the gene matches: 8. CDR1 MDHEN and CDR2 SYDVKM come from the germline V gene. The CDR3 is 17 amino acids. CDR3 coding DNA: TGTGCCAGCAGTCAAATGCCGGGACAGGGGGACACCGGGGAGCTGTTTTTT. Its protein product is CASSQMPGQGDTGELFF.

This clone was counted a single time. V and J are TRBV5-4 and TRBJ2-1; 14 nucleotides align to TRBD2. Trimming at V came to 4 bases and at J to 10 bases, leaving 16 bases not matched to a gene. The germline V gene encodes CDR1 SGHNT and CDR2 YYREEE (reference sequence). CDR3 length: 18 amino acids. The DNA for the CDR3 is TGTGCCAGCAGCGACGAGACTAGCGGGAGGGCCGGTGAAGGCGAGCAGTTCTTC. Amino acids: CASSDETSGRAGEGEQFF.

The CDR3 here is CASSLDGSSGNTIYF. The DNA for the CDR3 is TGTGCCAGCAGCTTAGACGGGAGTTCTGGAAACACCATATATTTT. The V gene is TRBV7-2, the J gene TRBJ1-3; D is unresolved. The germline V gene encodes CDR1 SGHTA and CDR2 FQGNSA. The CDR3 has 15 amino acids. The ends were cut back, 1 base at V and 1 base at J, with 8 bases in the middle.

The CDR3 coding sequence is TGCGCCAGCAGTGAGTCAGGAGGAGGCTACACCTTC. Protein product: CASSESGGGYTF. This chain joins TRBV10-2 and TRBJ1-2; D call uncertain. V was pared by 0 bases and J by 8 bases, with 7 bases between. Germline CDR1 is WSHSY and CDR2 is SAAADI. The CDR3 extends over 12 amino acids.